This T cell receptor beta chain was identified during a study of breast tumors, draining lymph nodes, adjacent tissues. This clonotype has ten or more counts. Germline V gene sequence: CDR1 SGDLS, CDR2 YYNGEE. The CDR3 runs to 15 residues. With 0 bases clipped from V and 5 bases from J, the junction kept 7 bases outside the gene matches. One entry per CDR3 protein, called by TCRdb with MiXCR from the multiplex PCR reads. The sample lists about 53,000 distinct CDR3 sequences, roughly 39% occurring once. J is TRBJ2-5 and V is TRBV9, with 7 bases lining up with TRBD2. Sequences were obtained from breast tumor tissue. This receptor was taken from a female donor with breast cancer. Some clones in this sample may be carry-over from other donors' samples. The chain's CDR3 is CASSVGRGRGETQYF. DNA of the CDR3: TGTGCCAGCAGCGTAGGCCGCGGGAGAGGTGAGACCCAGTACTTC.